The 16 T cell receptor beta chains reported below all come from one sample, sequenced in a study of blood T cell repertoires in COVID-19. TCRdb's table, derived via immunoSEQ multiplex PCR, lists solely in-frame clones and lacks some. This table has roughly 330,000 clones, more than 70% appearing once. Material: peripheral blood. These receptors were taken from a man between 18 and 35 years old who had recovered from COVID-19.

This rearrangement joins TRBV6-6 to TRBJ2-7, with 9 nucleotides matching TRBD1. The CDR3 runs 15 residues. Germline CDR1 is MNHNY and CDR2 is SVGAGI (reference sequence). V lost 1 base and J lost 5; bases outside the gene matches: 6. In DNA, the CDR3 is TGTGCCAGCAGTTACTATAGGACAGGGGTCGACGAGCAGTACTTC. Protein: CASSYYRTGVDEQYF.

The chain couples TRBV21-1 to TRBJ1-1; TRBD1 was called by the table and not checked on the DNA. TRBV21-1 is an annotated pseudogene. This CDR3 has 15 amino acids. DNA for the CDR3: TGTGCCAGCAGCAAAGAAGAAGGGGGAAACACTGAAGCTTTCTTT. This codes for CASSKEEGGNTEAFF.

The J gene is TRBJ1-1, the V gene TRBV7-3; a weak D match, TRBD1 (6 bases). CDR1 is SGHTA, CDR2 FQGTGA, per germline. This CDR3 has 15 amino acids. Trimming removed 2 bases from V and 7 bases from J, with 17 bases in between. The CDR3 DNA sequence: TGTGCCAGCAGCTTACAGGGGATAGTTGCTGGTGAAGCTTTCTTT. Translation: CASSLQGIVAGEAFF.

J is TRBJ2-7 and V is TRBV7-2; no reliable D call. With 5 bases removed from V and 2 bases from J, the gap between germline ends came to 4 bases. The CDR3 runs 11 residues. CDR1 SGHTA and CDR2 FQGNSA come from the germline V gene. Written as DNA, the CDR3 is TGTGCCAGCAGCCCTGCCTACGAGCAGTACTTC. It encodes CASSPAYEQYF.

The chain uses TRBV6-1 and TRBJ2-3; TRBD1 agrees at 10 bases. CDR3 size: 17 residues. Germline CDR1 and CDR2: MNHNS and SASEGT. The trim removed 4 bases at V and 1 base at J, leaving 8 bases unmatched. The CDR3, as DNA: TGTGCCAGCAGTGTCAATGTAGGGACAGGGGGCACAGATACGCAGTATTTT. This codes for CASSVNVGTGGTDTQYF.

There are a few counts of this clone. In DNA form, the CDR3 reads TGTGCCAGTAGTATAGTTACGGGGGTCGACACCGGGGAGCTGTTTTTT. Its protein is CASSIVTGVDTGELFF. The V call is TRBV19, the J call TRBJ2-2; TRBD2 might be the D (6 bases). This CDR3 region has 16 residues. V was cut by 1 base and J by 3 bases, with 12 bases left in between. Germline V CDR1 and CDR2: LNHDA, SQIVND (reference sequence).

The chain recombines TRBV7-8 with TRBJ2-2, with TRBD2 identical over 10 bases. CDR1 is SGHVS, CDR2 FQNEAQ, per germline. V shed 2 bases, J shed 3 bases, and the junction held 0 bases outside the gene matches. The CDR3 loop spans 15 amino acids. In DNA, the CDR3 is TGTGCCAGCAGCTTAACTAGCGGGGACACCGGGGAGCTGTTTTTT. Encoded protein: CASSLTSGDTGELFF.

CDR3 in DNA: TGTGCCAGCAGCACTCGGGGGGATCTCAATGAGCAGTTCTTC. It yields the protein CASSTRGDLNEQFF. This chain uses TRBV9 with TRBJ2-1; 7 bases are a match to TRBD2. Germline loops: CDR1 SGDLS, CDR2 YYNGEE. The CDR3 is 14 amino acids. V was pared by 4 bases and J by 6 bases, with 7 bases of the junction left unmatched.

This clone was detected once. V and J are TRBV5-4 and TRBJ1-2, with D possibly TRBD1 on 5 matching bases. Per germline, CDR1 SGHNT and CDR2 YYREEE (reference sequence). CDR3 length: 15 residues. The germline V and J ends were trimmed by 0 bases and 0 bases, with 9 bases remaining between them. This CDR3 is CASSLDRHPNYGYTF. CDR3 in DNA: TGTGCCAGCAGCTTGGACAGGCACCCTAACTATGGCTACACCTTC.

V usage is TRBV4-2 and J usage is TRBJ1-2; 8 bases match TRBD1. The germline V gene has CDR1 LGHNA and CDR2 YNFKEQ. Unmatched junction bases numbered 5, after V lost 1 base and J lost 7 bases. The CDR3 spans 14 residues. The DNA for the CDR3 is TGTGCCAGCAGCCAAGGACAGGGGTCCGGTGGCTACACCTTC. Translation: CASSQGQGSGGYTF.

The chain carries TRBV19 and TRBJ1-1; D is perhaps TRBD1 (6 bases). The germline V gene encodes CDR1 LNHDA and CDR2 SQIVND (reference sequence). V was pared by 1 base and J by 0 bases, with 9 bases between. CDR3 size: 15 residues. CDR3 coding DNA: TGTGCCAGTAGTATAGTGGGGACACTGAACACTGAAGCTTTCTTT. Amino acid sequence: CASSIVGTLNTEAFF.

The chain recombines TRBV28 with TRBJ1-2; a possible D gene is TRBD1 (5 bases). Trimming removed 8 bases from V and 3 bases from J, with 13 bases in between. The CDR3 loop spans 13 amino acids. Germline V CDR1 and CDR2: MDHEN, SYDVKM. The CDR3: CASVGGVYYGYTF. Here the CDR3 DNA reads TGTGCCAGCGTTGGGGGGGTCTACTATGGCTACACCTTC.

This clone was picked up many times. The chain is built from TRBV11-2 and TRBJ2-3, with TRBD1 identical over 8 bases. J lost 5 bases, V lost 9 bases, and 13 bases had no gene match. The CDR3 is 15 amino acids. CDR1 and CDR2 from the germline V gene are SGHAT and FQNNGV. DNA for the CDR3: TGTGCCAGTTCATACTTAAGGACAGGGAGAGATACGCAGTATTTT. It is translated as CASSYLRTGRDTQYF.

The CDR3 here is CATSDPGHRIYF. The CDR3 DNA reads TGTGCCACCAGTGATCCGGGACACCGAATTTACTTC. The chain links TRBV24-1 to TRBJ2-5; TRBD1 might be the D (6 bases). The CDR3 runs to 12 residues. CDR1 is KGHDR and CDR2 is SFDVKD in the germline V gene. Trimming removed 3 bases at V and 14 bases at J, with 15 bases between.

The chain combines TRBV19 with TRBJ2-3; the match to TRBD1 covers 8 bases. V lost 3 bases, J lost 1 base, and 3 bases stayed unmatched. CDR3 length: 15 residues. In germline, CDR1 is LNHDA, CDR2 SQIVND (reference sequence). The CDR3 loop reads CASSIGQGGTDTQYF. In DNA form, the CDR3 reads TGTGCCAGTAGTATTGGACAGGGCGGCACAGATACGCAGTATTTT.

The V call is TRBV19, the J call TRBJ2-2, with 7 bases that match TRBD1. From germline, CDR1 is LNHDA and CDR2 SQIVND (reference sequence). Trimming removed 3 bases from V and 3 bases from J; junction bases left unmatched: 1. This CDR3 is 14 amino acids long. The CDR3 DNA sequence: TGTGCCAGTAGTATCGGGACAGACACCGGGGAGCTGTTTTTT. Translated: CASSIGTDTGELFF.